Presented here are 2 T cell receptor beta chains from one specimen sequenced in a study of cytomegalovirus exposure and HLA in healthy donors. PCR amplification relied on 60 Vbeta primers (plus 13 Jbeta primers). The method was immunoSEQ multiplex PCR; TCRdb's version includes in-frame clones alone and lacks a portion of them. This table has about 200,000 clones, roughly 76% appearing once. The sample comprised PBMCs. The receptors were gathered from a woman aged 25 to 39 in good health and CMV-seropositive.

This clone appeared a few times. This chain links TRBV5-6 with TRBJ2-5, with D tentatively TRBD1 (5 bases). In germline, CDR1 is SGHDT, CDR2 YYEEEE. The V end lost 1 base, the J end lost 4 bases, and 11 bases lay between the germline ends. The CDR3 is 14 amino acids. CDR3 in DNA: TGTGCCAGCAGCTTGCCAGGGTTGGGAGAGACCCAGTACTTC. As protein: CASSLPGLGETQYF.

Written as DNA, the CDR3 is TGTGCCAGTAGTAGGTCAGGGGGGCATGAGCAGTTCTTC. It codes for CASSRSGGHEQFF. The rearrangement links TRBV19 to TRBJ2-1, with TRBD1 as a possible D gene (7 bases). CDR1 LNHDA and CDR2 SQIVND come from the germline V gene (reference sequence). This CDR3 region has 13 residues. V was shortened by 4 bases and J by 8 bases, with 12 bases between the two germline ends.